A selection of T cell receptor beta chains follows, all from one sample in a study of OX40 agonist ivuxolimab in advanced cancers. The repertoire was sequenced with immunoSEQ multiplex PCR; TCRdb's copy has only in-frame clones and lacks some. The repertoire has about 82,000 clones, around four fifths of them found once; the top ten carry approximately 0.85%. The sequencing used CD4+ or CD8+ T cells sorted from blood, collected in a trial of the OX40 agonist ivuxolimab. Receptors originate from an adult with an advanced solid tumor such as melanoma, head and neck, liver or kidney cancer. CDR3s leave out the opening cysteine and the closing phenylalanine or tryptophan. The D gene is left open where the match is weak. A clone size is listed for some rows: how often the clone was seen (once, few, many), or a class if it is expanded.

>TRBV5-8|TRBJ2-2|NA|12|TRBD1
ASSFQGDTGELF
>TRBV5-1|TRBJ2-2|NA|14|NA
ASRLGGRFVTGELF
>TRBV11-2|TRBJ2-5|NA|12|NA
ASSLGVGQETQY
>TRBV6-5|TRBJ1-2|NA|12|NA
ASSLKGGNYGYT
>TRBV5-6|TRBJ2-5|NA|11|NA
ASSFDRKETQY
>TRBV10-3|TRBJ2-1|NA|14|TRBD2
AISEPLGLAINEQF
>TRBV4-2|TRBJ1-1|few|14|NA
ASSQMGRGVYTEAF
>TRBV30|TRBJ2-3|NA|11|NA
AWSVRGTDTQY
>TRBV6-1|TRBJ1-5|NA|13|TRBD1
ASRKTGGGGQPQH
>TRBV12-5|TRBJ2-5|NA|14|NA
ASGVGQFGVGETQY
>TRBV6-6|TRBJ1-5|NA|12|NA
ASSYTGSNQPQH
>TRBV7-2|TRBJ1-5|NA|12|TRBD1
ASSPTGSGQPQH
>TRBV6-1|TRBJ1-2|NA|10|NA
ASSEGQPGYT
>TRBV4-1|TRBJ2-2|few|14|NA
ASSQDLGRVTGELF
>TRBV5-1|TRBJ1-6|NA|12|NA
ASSLGGYNSPLH
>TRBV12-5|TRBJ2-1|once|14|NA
ASGLVTGVSLNEQF
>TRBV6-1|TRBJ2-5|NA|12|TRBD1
ASRTGMNQETQY
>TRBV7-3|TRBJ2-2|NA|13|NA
ASRSLGQFTGELF
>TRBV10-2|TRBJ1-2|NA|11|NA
ASSGGGLPGYT
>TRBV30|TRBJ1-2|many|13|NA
AWSSPGGGGPGYT
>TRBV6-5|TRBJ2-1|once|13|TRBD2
ASSLSFGTTGEQF
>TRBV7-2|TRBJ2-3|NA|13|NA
ASSLTGGGRGTQY
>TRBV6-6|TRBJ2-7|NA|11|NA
ASSSGLVVEQY
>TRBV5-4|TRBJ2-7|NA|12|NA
ASSLGSGVREQY
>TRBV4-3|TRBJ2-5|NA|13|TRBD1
ASSLTGQPKETQY
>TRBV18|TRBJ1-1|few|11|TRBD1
ASSPSDRGEAF
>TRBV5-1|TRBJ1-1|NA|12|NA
ASSLVPDSTEAF
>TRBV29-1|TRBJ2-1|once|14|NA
SVEGGAKVNYNEQF
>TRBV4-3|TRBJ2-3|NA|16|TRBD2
ASSQDGLTGGVPDTQY
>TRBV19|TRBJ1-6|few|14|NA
ASSMAVDFYNSPLH
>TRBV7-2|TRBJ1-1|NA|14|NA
ASSREARGVDTEAF
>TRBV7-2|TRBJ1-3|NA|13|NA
ASSPQATSGNTIY
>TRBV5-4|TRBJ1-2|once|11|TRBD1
ASSRDRGHGYT
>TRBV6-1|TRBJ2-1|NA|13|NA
ASQRTVGAGNEQF
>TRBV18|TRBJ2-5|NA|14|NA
ASSPRVGARQETQY
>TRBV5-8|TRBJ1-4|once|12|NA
ASSFLPGGEKLF
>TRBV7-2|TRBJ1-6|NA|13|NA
ASSQRQGVGSPLH
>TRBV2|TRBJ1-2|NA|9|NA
ASSENYGYT
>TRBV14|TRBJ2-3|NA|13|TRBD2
ASSQETGGTDTQY
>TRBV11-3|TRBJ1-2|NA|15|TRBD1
ASSLDWGEGANYGYT
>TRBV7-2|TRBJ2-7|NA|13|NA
ASSRFQLGAKEQY
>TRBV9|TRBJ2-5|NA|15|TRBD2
ASSARGGGFGSETQY
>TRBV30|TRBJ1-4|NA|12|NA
AWSVAGRGEKLF
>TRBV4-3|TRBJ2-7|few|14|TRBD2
ASSRDGTSGAYEQY
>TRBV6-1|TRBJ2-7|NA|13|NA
ASSESGAGSYEQY
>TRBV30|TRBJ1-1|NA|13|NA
AWSGASVKNTEAF
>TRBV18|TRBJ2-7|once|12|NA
ASSPTDRSYEQY
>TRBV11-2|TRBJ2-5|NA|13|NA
ASSLQQGAGGTQY
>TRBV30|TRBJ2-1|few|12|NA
AWSEKRSHNEQF
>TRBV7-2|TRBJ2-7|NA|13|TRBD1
ASSLGGTGSYEQY
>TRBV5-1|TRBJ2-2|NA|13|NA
ASSLEGGDLGELF